Sequencing of this T cell receptor (beta chain) was carried out in a study of Graves' ophthalmopathy and Graves' hyperthyroidism. Broader study findings: Ophthalmopathy and stable hyperthyroidism were discriminated by a 13-signature model, with over 85% sensitivity and about 76% specificity.

The germline V gene has CDR1 SNHLY and CDR2 FYNNEI. Trimming shortened V by 2 bases and J by 10 bases, and 13 bases separated the two germline ends. The CDR3 consists of 13 residues. Aged 18 to 65, hyperthyroidism patients had new diagnoses of under 2 months' duration. Uncontrolled infections, other autoimmune diseases, pregnancy or lactation barred patients from enrollment. This clonotype has a handful of counts. Its matching antigen is unknown. RNA transcripts served as template for amplifying TCR beta CDR3 sequences. Second-round multiplex PCR came after first-round RT-PCR with HTBI primers. TCRdb passed the multiplex PCR reads through MiXCR, listing each CDR3 protein once. The table has about 590,000 distinct CDR3 sequences, about 35% seen once; the top ten hold 3.5% to 5%.

V is TRBV2 and J is TRBJ2-3; a possible D gene is TRBD2 (6 bases). The specimen was peripheral blood or thyroid tissue (not recorded which). The TCR was taken from an adult man with Graves' hyperthyroidism. CDR3 in DNA: TGTGCCAGCAGTGAAAGCGTGCGGGGCGCGCAGTATTTT. Protein product: CASSESVRGAQYF.